This entry is about one T cell receptor (beta chain). Original processing methods: Counts of nucleated cells, estimated from reference gene primer amplification, were obtained. Here immunoSEQ multiplex PCR was the method, and the copy in TCRdb shows in-frame clones only, minus some. The DNA gave D and trimming, while V, J and clone size come from that table. The table records some 50,000 clones, around 86% of them present only once. CDR1 and CDR2 from the germline V gene are SGHTA and FQGTGA. The V gene lost 5 bases and the J gene lost 1 base, with 11 bases spanning the gap. The CDR3 length is 14 residues. This sample is part of a study of blood T cell repertoires in COVID-19. Study as a whole: Spain, Italy and the United States supplied samples that represented acute and convalescent COVID-19. Nucleic acid was either cDNA or gDNA, and it came from T cells, B-cell-depleted T cells, or PBMCs.

Sequencing was done on a sample of peripheral blood. The chain employs TRBV7-3 and TRBJ1-1; D is ambiguous. The clonotype originates from a middle-aged man with active COVID-19. DNA for the CDR3: TGTGCCAGCAGCCTTGGACGGGGGAACACTGAAGCTTTCTTT. Translation gives CASSLGRGNTEAFF. The full variable domain, completed using reference TRBV7-3 and TRBJ1-1, is GAGVSQTPSNKVTEKGKYVELRCDPISGHTALYWYRQSLGQGPEFLIYFQGTGAADDSGLPNDRFFAVRPEGSVSTLKIQRTERGDSAVYLCASSLGRGNTEAFFGQGTRLTVV.